The rows below give T cell receptor beta chains drawn from one sample of a study of cytomegalovirus exposure and HLA in healthy donors. Generated by immunoSEQ multiplex PCR, the TCRdb table keeps only in-frame clones and is missing some. The sample has over 60,000 clones. The source material was PBMCs. Receptors originate from a female donor in good health and CMV-seropositive. The CDR3 runs from the conserved cysteine through the conserved F or W. Fields, in order: J gene, V gene, D gene, CDR3 protein, CDR3 DNA. A D gene is named only where the DNA matches it firmly.

J: TRBJ1-5; V: TRBV30; D: -; CDR3: CAWSRTGNSNQPQHF; DNA: TGTGCCTGGAGCCGAACAGGAAATAGCAATCAGCCCCAGCATTTT
J: TRBJ1-1; V: TRBV6-5; D: -; CDR3: CASTPEGPGNTEAFF; DNA: TGTGCCAGCACCCCGGAGGGGCCGGGGAACACTGAAGCTTTCTTT
J: TRBJ1-2; V: TRBV7-9; D: -; CDR3: CASSSRNRAFSYGYTF; DNA: TGTGCCAGCAGCTCCAGAAACAGGGCTTTTAGCTATGGCTACACCTTC
J: TRBJ1-6; V: TRBV19; D: TRBD1; CDR3: CASSEGADNSPLHF; DNA: TGTGCCAGTAGTGAGGGGGCAGACAATTCACCCCTCCACTTT
J: TRBJ1-5; V: TRBV19; D: TRBD1; CDR3: CASRRWGQNQPQHF; DNA: TGTGCCAGTAGGAGGTGGGGACAGAATCAGCCCCAGCATTTT
J: TRBJ2-1; V: TRBV9; D: -; CDR3: CASSSSGASNNEQFF; DNA: TGTGCCAGCAGCTCCTCAGGGGCCTCCAACAATGAGCAGTTCTTC
J: TRBJ2-6; V: TRBV30; D: -; CDR3: CAWGTGTPHSGANVLTF; DNA: TGTGCCTGGGGAACCGGGACACCTCACTCTGGGGCCAACGTCCTGACTTTC
J: TRBJ1-6; V: TRBV30; D: TRBD1; CDR3: CAWRRDRGNNSPLHF; DNA: TGTGCCTGGAGAAGGGACAGGGGAAATAATTCACCCCTCCACTTT
J: TRBJ2-7; V: TRBV15; D: -; CDR3: CATSTADLSYEQYF; DNA: TGTGCCACCAGCACAGCGGACCTGTCGTACGAGCAGTACTTC
J: TRBJ1-1; V: TRBV7-9; D: -; CDR3: CASSLDTNTEAFF; DNA: TGTGCCAGCAGCCTCGACACGAACACTGAAGCTTTCTTT
J: TRBJ2-4; V: TRBV4-3; D: -; CDR3: CASSQEKTGRNIQYF; DNA: TGCGCCAGCAGCCAAGAGAAGACAGGCAGAAACATTCAGTACTTC
J: TRBJ2-1; V: TRBV4-2; D: TRBD2; CDR3: CASSQDVQRGYNEQFF; DNA: TGTGCCAGCAGCCAAGATGTCCAGCGGGGCTACAATGAGCAGTTCTTC
J: TRBJ2-7; V: TRBV7-9; D: TRBD1; CDR3: CASSITGDEQYF; DNA: TGTGCCAGCAGCATAACAGGGGACGAGCAGTACTTC
J: TRBJ2-7; V: TRBV7-9; D: -; CDR3: CASSLRGRDAAPYEQYF; DNA: TGTGCCAGCAGCCTCCGGGGGAGAGACGCGGCTCCCTACGAGCAGTACTTC
J: TRBJ2-7; V: TRBV7-6; D: TRBD1; CDR3: CASSAFPPGGPYEQYF; DNA: TGTGCCAGCAGCGCATTTCCCCCAGGGGGCCCCTACGAGCAGTACTTC
J: TRBJ1-5; V: TRBV28; D: TRBD1; CDR3: CASSLFGTGPNQPQHF; DNA: TGTGCCAGCAGTTTATTTGGGACAGGGCCCAATCAGCCCCAGCATTTT
J: TRBJ2-7; V: TRBV6-5; D: TRBD2; CDR3: CASSFGLAGAYEQYF; DNA: TGTGCCAGCAGTTTTGGACTAGCGGGAGCCTACGAGCAGTACTTC
J: TRBJ2-1; V: TRBV5-1; D: TRBD2; CDR3: CASSLYGGSIDEQFF; DNA: TGCGCCAGCAGCTTGTATGGCGGGAGTATCGATGAGCAGTTCTTC
J: TRBJ2-1; V: TRBV11-2; D: -; CDR3: CASSPMTITEQFF; DNA: TGTGCCAGCAGCCCAATGACTATTACTGAGCAGTTCTTC
J: TRBJ1-1; V: TRBV30; D: TRBD1; CDR3: CACGTDMNTEAFF; DNA: TGTGCCTGTGGGACAGACATGAACACTGAAGCTTTCTTT
J: TRBJ2-2; V: TRBV5-1; D: TRBD2; CDR3: CASSFETSGTERLFF; DNA: TGCGCCAGCAGCTTCGAGACTAGCGGGACTGAGAGGCTGTTTTTT
J: TRBJ2-7; V: TRBV7-2; D: TRBD2; CDR3: CASSLPSGANEQYF; DNA: TGTGCCAGCAGCTTGCCTAGCGGGGCCAACGAGCAGTACTTC
J: TRBJ1-1; V: TRBV6-1; D: -; CDR3: CASSAPSLNTEAFF; DNA: TGTGCCAGCAGTGCACCTTCACTCAACACTGAAGCTTTCTTT
J: TRBJ1-1; V: TRBV30; D: TRBD1; CDR3: CAWGGQWNMNTEAFF; DNA: TGTGCCTGGGGGGGACAGTGGAACATGAACACTGAAGCTTTCTTT
J: TRBJ1-6; V: TRBV19; D: -; CDR3: CASTARVPKRPYNSPLHF; DNA: TGTGCCAGTACCGCCCGGGTCCCCAAAAGACCTTATAATTCACCCCTCCACTTT
J: TRBJ2-7; V: TRBV28; D: -; CDR3: CASSSGLSYEQYF; DNA: TGTGCCAGCAGCAGCGGACTGTCCTACGAGCAGTACTTC
J: TRBJ2-7; V: TRBV6-6; D: -; CDR3: CASSPGNDEQYF; DNA: TGTGCCAGCAGCCCCGGTAACGACGAGCAGTACTTC
J: TRBJ1-1; V: TRBV9; D: TRBD1; CDR3: CASSVQGVGTEAFF; DNA: TGTGCCAGCAGCGTTCAGGGGGTAGGCACTGAAGCTTTCTTT
J: TRBJ1-2; V: TRBV6-6; D: TRBD1; CDR3: CASRGQGFANYYGYTF; DNA: TGTGCCAGCAGGGGACAGGGGTTCGCCAATTACTATGGCTACACCTTC
J: TRBJ2-5; V: TRBV5-1; D: TRBD2; CDR3: CASSWGLAGDREQYF; DNA: TGCGCCAGCAGCTGGGGACTAGCGGGAGACAGGGAGCAGTACTTC
J: TRBJ2-6; V: TRBV18; D: -; CDR3: CASSPLQSGANVLTF; DNA: TGTGCCAGCTCACCCTTACAATCTGGGGCCAACGTCCTGACTTTC
J: TRBJ1-1; V: TRBV9; D: -; CDR3: CASSPTLSGSATEAFF; DNA: TGTGCCAGCAGCCCAACTCTGTCGGGGTCGGCTACTGAAGCTTTCTTT
J: TRBJ1-6; V: TRBV10-3; D: TRBD1; CDR3: CAISERVTGANSPLHF; DNA: TGTGCCATCAGTGAGCGGGTGACAGGGGCGAATTCACCCCTCCACTTT
J: TRBJ2-7; V: TRBV7-7; D: -; CDR3: CASSLAGAPYEQYF; DNA: TGTGCTAGCAGCTTGGCCGGAGCCCCCTACGAGCAGTACTTC
J: TRBJ2-7; V: TRBV6-6; D: -; CDR3: CASTSPRVNYEQYF; DNA: TGTGCCAGTACGTCCCCCCGGGTTAACTACGAGCAGTACTTC
J: TRBJ1-2; V: TRBV4-1; D: -; CDR3: CASSQANRDSRNYGYTF; DNA: TGCGCCAGCAGCCAAGCTAACAGGGATTCTAGGAACTATGGCTACACCTTC
J: TRBJ1-1; V: TRBV6-1; D: TRBD1; CDR3: CASSALTGGSEAFF; DNA: TGTGCCAGCAGTGCACTTACAGGGGGCTCTGAAGCTTTCTTT
J: TRBJ1-2; V: TRBV5-5; D: -; CDR3: CASSLETASYGYTF; DNA: TGTGCCAGCAGCTTGGAGACAGCCTCCTATGGCTACACCTTC
J: TRBJ1-1; V: TRBV5-1; D: -; CDR3: CASSSQGNTEAFF; DNA: TGCGCCAGCAGCTCACAGGGGAACACTGAAGCTTTCTTT
J: TRBJ1-2; V: TRBV9; D: TRBD1; CDR3: CASSVTGSWVYGYTF; DNA: TGTGCCAGCAGCGTGACAGGGAGTTGGGTGTACGGCTACACCTTC
J: TRBJ1-3; V: TRBV30; D: TRBD1; CDR3: CARSTGLSGNTIYF; DNA: TGTGCCAGATCGACAGGGCTCTCTGGAAACACCATATATTTT